These 15 T cell receptor beta chains share one sample of origin, sequenced in a study of blood T cell repertoires in COVID-19. Method: immunoSEQ multiplex PCR; TCRdb's copy keeps in-frame clones and lacks some. The data contain around 230,000 clones, about nine tenths of them singletons. The specimen sequenced was peripheral blood. The receptors come from a man in his fifties or sixties with COVID-19, enrolled during active disease.

J is TRBJ1-6 and V is TRBV6-2 or TRBV6-3; 7 bases agree with TRBD1. The CDR3 sequence is 15 residues long. V lost 6 bases to trimming and J lost 10 bases; unmatched junction nucleotides: 12. In germline, CDR1 is MNHEY, CDR2 SVGEGT. The CDR3 protein is CASSSDRQGRSPLHF. The CDR3 DNA follows: TGTGCCAGCAGCTCGGACAGGCAGGGGCGGTCACCCCTCCACTTT.

The chain employs TRBV5-6 and TRBJ2-5; D not certain. The V end lost 1 base, the J end lost 5 bases, and 6 bases lay between the germline ends. The CDR3 is made up of 12 amino acids. Per germline, CDR1 SGHDT and CDR2 YYEEEE. The CDR3, as DNA: TGTGCCAGCAGCTTGAATCCTGAGACCCAGTACTTC. It translates to CASSLNPETQYF.

J is TRBJ1-2 and V is TRBV7-6; TRBD1 agrees at 7 bases. V lost 0 bases, J lost 5 bases, and 6 bases stayed unmatched. This CDR3 has 15 amino acids. Per the germline V gene, CDR1 is SGHVS and CDR2 is FNYEAQ. CDR3 in amino acids: CASSLAQGQEYGYTF. Here the CDR3 DNA reads TGTGCCAGCAGCTTAGCGCAAGGACAGGAGTATGGCTACACCTTC.

The chain uses TRBV19 and TRBJ2-1; TRBD2 might be the D (6 bases). The CDR3 is 16 residues long. Germline V gene sequence: CDR1 LNHDA, CDR2 SQIVND (reference sequence). V lost 9 bases and J 5 bases, leaving 23 bases between the germline ends. CDR3 residues: CASGSMVRGLDNEQFF. DNA for the CDR3: TGTGCCAGCGGGAGCATGGTCCGCGGGCTCGACAATGAGCAGTTCTTC.

The chain recombines TRBV6-5 with TRBJ1-4; 8 bases are a match to TRBD1. The J segment lost 8 bases and the V segment lost 6 bases, leaving 5 bases of the junction unmatched. This CDR3 has 13 amino acids. The germline gives CDR1 MNHEY, CDR2 SVGAGI. The CDR3 loop is CASSGQGEEKLFF. In nucleotides, the CDR3 is TGTGCCAGCAGCGGACAGGGTGAAGAAAAACTGTTTTTT.

CDR3 loop: CASSVRTGGDEAFF. CDR3 bases: TGTGCCAGCAGTGTTAGGACAGGGGGTGATGAAGCTTTCTTT. This chain uses TRBV2 with TRBJ1-1; TRBD1 matches 10 bases. Trimming took 4 bases from V and 7 from J; bases not matched to a gene: 6. Germline CDR1 is SNHLY and CDR2 is FYNNEI. The CDR3 contains 14 residues. The whole variable domain, filled in from reference TRBV2 and TRBJ1-1, reads EPEVTQTPSHQVTQMGQEVILRCVPISNHLYFYWYRQILGQKVEFLVSFYNNEISEKSEIFDDQFSVERPDGSNFTLKIRSTKLEDSAMYFCASSVRTGGDEAFFGQGTRLTVV.

Written as DNA, the CDR3 is TGTGCCAGCAGCCCAGGACAGGGGGGAAAAGGCTACACCTTC. It is translated as CASSPGQGGKGYTF. The rearrangement joins TRBV6-2 or TRBV6-3 to TRBJ1-2; TRBD1 agrees at 10 bases. The junction had 9 bases not matched to a gene; V was cut back by 6 bases and J by 8 bases. CDR3 length equals 14 residues. Germline V gene sequence: CDR1 MNHEY, CDR2 SVGEGT.

This clone has only one observation. The chain has TRBV12-5 and TRBJ2-7, with D maybe TRBD1 (6 bases). The V and J ends lost 7 bases and 2 bases respectively, with 12 bases between them. The CDR3 covers 13 residues. Germline CDR1 reads LGHNT; CDR2 reads FRNRAP. The chain's CDR3 is CASALGAPYEQYF. CDR3 nucleotide sequence: TGTGCTAGTGCCTTGGGGGCTCCCTACGAGCAGTACTTC.

The J gene is TRBJ1-5, the V gene TRBV2; D may be TRBD1 (5 bases). The CDR3 length is 15 residues. CDR1 is SNHLY and CDR2 is FYNNEI in the germline V gene. V lost 6 bases and J 4 bases, leaving 16 bases between the germline ends. The CDR3 loop reads CASRVGGRTNQPQHF. CDR3 DNA sequence: TGTGCCAGCAGAGTGGGGGGACGGACGAATCAGCCCCAGCATTTT.

The CDR3 nucleotides read TGTGCCAGCAGCTTGGCCGGGACTAGCGTCTACGAGCAGTACTTC. Protein: CASSLAGTSVYEQYF. The chain is built from TRBV5-6 and TRBJ2-7, with TRBD2 matching over 10 bases. V shed 0 bases, J shed 3 bases, and the junction held 3 bases outside the gene matches. CDR1 is SGHDT, CDR2 YYEEEE, per germline. CDR3 size: 15 residues.

The rearrangement uses TRBV5-4 and TRBJ2-2; a weak D match, TRBD2 (5 bases). The V gene's germline CDR1 is SGHNT and CDR2 YYREEE (reference sequence). V was clipped by 0 bases and J by 6 bases, with 12 bases between them. This CDR3 is 15 amino acids long. The CDR3 bases are TGTGCCAGCAGCTTGGGAGGGAGTGAAGCCGGGGAGCTGTTTTTT. Translation gives CASSLGGSEAGELFF.

This clone was recorded once. The genes are TRBV28 and TRBJ2-5; TRBD2 is a possible D gene (6 bases). Between the trimmed V and J ends, which lost 7 bases and 5 bases, there was a span of 17 bases. The CDR3 length is 14 residues. Per the germline V gene, CDR1 is MDHEN and CDR2 is SYDVKM. The CDR3 DNA sequence: TGTGCCAGCAAAAACGGAGCAGGGAGGGAGACCCAGTACTTC. Translation gives CASKNGAGRETQYF.

The chain uses TRBV6-2 or TRBV6-3 and TRBJ2-7, with D uncertain. This CDR3 comprises 14 residues. Trimming took 2 bases from V and 0 from J, leaving 8 bases between them. CDR1 is MNHEY and CDR2 is SVGEGT in the germline V gene. CDR3 region: CASSYRGNSYEQYF. CDR3 coding DNA: TGTGCCAGCAGTTACCGAGGCAACTCCTACGAGCAGTACTTC.

The gene calls are TRBV3-1 (or the pseudogene TRBV3-2) and TRBJ2-5, with no clear D. This CDR3 is 13 amino acids long. Germline assignment: CDR1 LGHDT and CDR2 YNNKEL (reference sequence). V lost 2 bases and J 1 base, leaving 5 bases between the germline ends. In DNA form, the CDR3 reads TGTGCCAGCAGCCAATCTCTCCAAGAGACCCAGTACTTC. It codes for CASSQSLQETQYF.

The CDR3 region is CASSLAGRHSLSGYTF. In DNA form, the CDR3 reads TGTGCCAGCAGCTTAGCGGGGAGACATAGCCTTTCAGGCTACACCTTC. The gene calls are TRBV7-9 and TRBJ1-2; D gene ambiguous. V was shortened by 0 bases and J by 8 bases, with 19 bases between the two germline ends. Germline CDR1 reads SEHNR; CDR2 reads FQNEAQ (reference sequence). CDR3 length equals 16 residues.